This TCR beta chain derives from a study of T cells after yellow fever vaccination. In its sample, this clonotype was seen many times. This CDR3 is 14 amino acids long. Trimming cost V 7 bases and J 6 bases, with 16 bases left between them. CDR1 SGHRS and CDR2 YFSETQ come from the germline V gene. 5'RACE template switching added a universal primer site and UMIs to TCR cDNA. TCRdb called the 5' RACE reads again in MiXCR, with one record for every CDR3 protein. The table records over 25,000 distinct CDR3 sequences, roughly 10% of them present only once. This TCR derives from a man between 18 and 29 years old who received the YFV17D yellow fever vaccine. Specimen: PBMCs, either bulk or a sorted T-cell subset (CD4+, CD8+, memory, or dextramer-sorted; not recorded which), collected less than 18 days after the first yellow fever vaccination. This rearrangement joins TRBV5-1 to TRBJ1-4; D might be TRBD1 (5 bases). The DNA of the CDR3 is TGCGCCAGCCGTGGGGCCTCGGGGGATGAAAAACTGTTTTTT. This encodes CASRGASGDEKLFF.